A single sample is the source of the 19 T cell receptor beta chains below, sequenced in a study of PD-1 blockade in classical Hodgkin lymphoma. The patients all showed relapse after autologous stem cell transplantation, while their brentuximab vedotin exposure varied. The repertoire was sequenced with immunoSEQ multiplex PCR; TCRdb's copy has only in-frame clones and lacks some. The sample has some 84,000 clones, 85% to 95% seen once. The source material was peripheral blood mononuclear cells (PBMCs), sampled before the second cycle of nivolumab. Receptors were obtained from a human donor with classical Hodgkin lymphoma.

The chain joins TRBV28 to TRBJ2-5; 15 nucleotides agree with TRBD2. CDR3 length: 15 amino acids. Germline CDR1 MDHEN, CDR2 SYDVKM. V lost 2 bases to trimming and J lost 9 bases; unmatched junction nucleotides: 4. This chain's CDR3 is CASSLGLAGGPPQYF. The DNA of the CDR3 is TGTGCCAGCAGTTTAGGACTAGCGGGAGGGCCGCCCCAGTACTTC.

The chain links TRBV19 to TRBJ2-4, with a weak D call TRBD2 (6 bases). Germline V gene data show CDR1 as LNHDA and CDR2 as SQIVND (reference sequence). The V and J ends lost 6 bases and 1 base respectively, with 13 bases between them. The length of the CDR3 is 15 residues. This chain's CDR3 is CASRRGIEAKNIQYF. The CDR3 nucleotides read TGTGCCAGTAGGCGGGGAATTGAGGCCAAAAACATTCAGTACTTC.

CDR3 nucleotide sequence: TGTGCCAGCAAGCACCGGGACGAGACAGATACGCAGTATTTT. Translated, it gives CASKHRDETDTQYF. The chain uses TRBV6-5 and TRBJ2-3, with D perhaps being TRBD1 or TRBD2 (5 bases each). V shed 7 bases and J shed 3 bases, with 14 bases lying between them. The CDR3 length is 14 residues. Germline CDR1 and CDR2: MNHEY and SVGAGI.

The gene calls are TRBV11-2 and TRBJ1-3, with TRBD1 identical over 9 bases. With 0 bases clipped from V and 4 bases from J, the junction kept 7 bases outside the gene matches. CDR1 SGHAT and CDR2 FQNNGV come from the germline V gene. The CDR3 contains 17 residues. DNA for the CDR3: TGTGCCAGCAGCTTAGATCCGGGACAGGGACGGGGAAACACCATATATTTT. Its translation is CASSLDPGQGRGNTIYF.

This sequence joins TRBV7-2 and TRBJ1-2; D ambiguous. V was pared by 0 bases and J by 7 bases, with 9 bases between. The CDR3 length is 13 residues. Germline V CDR1 and CDR2: SGHTA, FQGNSA. CDR3 in amino acids: CASSLAGRVGYTF. The DNA for the CDR3 is TGTGCCAGCAGCTTAGCGGGTAGGGTTGGCTACACCTTC.

V is TRBV5-1 and J is TRBJ2-4, with TRBD2 identical over 8 bases. The germline gives CDR1 SGHRS, CDR2 YFSETQ. CDR3 length equals 16 residues. Losses at the gene ends were 0 bases for V and 3 bases for J; bases not matched to a gene: 5. This CDR3 is CASSLGTSLDKNIQYF. The CDR3 nucleotides are TGCGCCAGCAGCTTGGGGACTAGCCTTGACAAAAACATTCAGTACTTC.

The CDR3 loop reads CASTDSGRLYEQYF. The CDR3, as DNA: TGTGCCAGCACCGATAGCGGGAGGTTGTACGAGCAGTACTTC. The gene calls are TRBV6-6 and TRBJ2-7; TRBD2 aligns across 10 bases. CDR1 MNHNY and CDR2 SVGAGI come from the germline V gene (reference sequence). V was clipped by 7 bases and J by 4 bases; unmatched bases: 7. The length of the CDR3 is 14 residues.

The J gene is TRBJ2-7, the V gene TRBV5-1; 9 bases match TRBD2. In germline, CDR1 is SGHRS, CDR2 YFSETQ. V trimming: 1 base; J trimming: 7 bases; junction bases outside the gene matches: 9. The CDR3 spans 15 residues. CDR3 sequence: CASSLRSSGTSEQYF. CDR3 in DNA: TGCGCCAGCAGCTTGAGGTCTAGCGGGACGTCAGAGCAGTACTTC.

The chain carries TRBV10-3 and TRBJ2-6; 7 nucleotides align to TRBD1. The CDR3 is 18 residues long. The ends lost 4 bases at V and 0 bases at J; junction bases unmatched: 9. Germline V gives CDR1 ENHRY, CDR2 SYGVKD. The CDR3 bases are TGTGCCATCAGTGGGAGGTTAGACAGGGCCTCTGGGGCCAACGTCCTGACTTTC. Translating it yields CAISGRLDRASGANVLTF.

For this clone: Other DNA variants within this sample encode the same CDR3. The V call is TRBV4-1, the J call TRBJ2-6, with no clear D. With 3 bases removed from V and 0 bases from J, the gap between germline ends came to 18 bases. CDR1 is MGHRA, CDR2 YSYEKL, per germline. The CDR3 length is 19 residues. CDR3 bases: TGCGCCAGCAGCCAGTCTACCCCTAGTGCCATCTCTGGGGCCAACGTCCTGACTTTC. This sequence encodes CASSQSTPSAISGANVLTF.

The chain joins TRBV19 to TRBJ1-5; D possibly corresponds to TRBD1 (5 bases). The CDR3 is made up of 15 amino acids. Trimming removed 10 bases from V and 0 bases from J, with 16 bases in between. Per germline, CDR1 LNHDA and CDR2 SQIVND (reference sequence). The CDR3 here is CATLPWGGSNQPQHF. In DNA form, the CDR3 reads TGTGCCACCCTACCCTGGGGGGGTAGCAATCAGCCCCAGCATTTT.

The gene calls are TRBV5-1 and TRBJ1-3; possibly TRBD1 for D (6 bases). Trimming cost V 7 bases and J 0 bases, with 11 bases left between them. Germline V gives CDR1 SGHRS, CDR2 YFSETQ. The length of the CDR3 is 14 residues. The CDR3 bases are TGCGCCAGCGGGAGGGACAACTCTGGAAACACCATATATTTT. It codes for CASGRDNSGNTIYF.

This chain connects TRBV5-4 to TRBJ1-4; D ambiguous. The V and J ends lost 0 bases and 4 bases respectively, with 10 bases between them. CDR3 size: 15 residues. Germline assignment: CDR1 SGHNT and CDR2 YYREEE (reference sequence). The chain's CDR3 is CASSLEGRLNEKLFF. CDR3 nucleotides: TGTGCCAGCAGCTTGGAAGGTCGGCTTAATGAAAAACTGTTTTTT.

The chain has TRBV9 and TRBJ2-1; TRBD2 is a possible D gene (5 bases). Trimming took 0 bases from V and 7 from J, leaving 11 bases between them. CDR1 is SGDLS, CDR2 YYNGEE, per germline. The CDR3 is 14 residues long. CDR3 bases: TGTGCCAGCAGCGTAGGAGGGAGTGGGAATGAGCAGTTCTTC. This sequence encodes CASSVGGSGNEQFF.

This clone has only a few counts. The chain combines TRBV30 with TRBJ2-5; D is uncertain. Germline loops: CDR1 GTSNPN, CDR2 SVGIG (reference sequence). There are 12 residues in the CDR3. V was pared by 0 bases and J by 1 base, with 3 bases between. The chain's CDR3 is CAWSVRQETQYF. CDR3 DNA: TGTGCCTGGAGTGTACGCCAAGAGACCCAGTACTTC. The complete variable domain, with remaining parts taken from reference TRBV30 and TRBJ2-5, reads SQTIHQWPATLVQPVGSPLSLECTVEGTSNPNLYWYRQAAGRGLQLLFYSVGIGQISSEVPQNLSASRPQDRQFILSSKKLLLSDSGFYLCAWSVRQETQYFGPGTRLLVL.

The V gene is TRBV19, the J gene TRBJ2-1, with 14 bases aligning to TRBD2. CDR1 LNHDA and CDR2 SQIVND come from the germline V gene (reference sequence). CDR3 size: 16 residues. Germline trimming cut 3 bases from V and 10 bases from J; bases unmatched to any gene: 8. The CDR3 nucleotides read TGTGCCAGTAGTATCAGACTAGCGGGAGGGCCTTGGGAGCAGTTCTTC. It specifies CASSIRLAGGPWEQFF.

The V call is TRBV11-2, the J call TRBJ2-7; no clear D. CDR1 is SGHAT, CDR2 FQNNGV, per germline. The CDR3 runs 13 residues. V dropped 5 bases and J dropped 2 bases, with 10 bases sitting between them. This CDR3 reads CASSPLTPYEQYF. CDR3 bases: TGTGCCAGCAGCCCGTTGACCCCCTACGAGCAGTACTTC.

V usage is TRBV10-3 and J usage is TRBJ2-7; tentative D call: TRBD2 (5 bases). The germline V gene has CDR1 ENHRY and CDR2 SYGVKD. The CDR3 is made up of 16 amino acids. V lost 2 bases to trimming and J lost 4 bases, with 18 bases between them. This chain's CDR3 is CAISEGRAQPSYEQYF. The CDR3 DNA reads as TGTGCCATCAGTGAGGGGCGGGCTCAACCTTCGTACGAGCAGTACTTC.

The V call is TRBV6-1, the J call TRBJ1-2, with a tentative D call TRBD1 (6 bases). Per the germline V gene, CDR1 is MNHNS and CDR2 is SASEGT. V was pared by 6 bases and J by 2 bases, with 13 bases between. This CDR3 has 14 residues. The CDR3 sequence is CASRGPTGNYGYTF. In nucleotides, the CDR3 is TGTGCCAGCAGAGGGCCCACAGGGAACTATGGCTACACCTTC.